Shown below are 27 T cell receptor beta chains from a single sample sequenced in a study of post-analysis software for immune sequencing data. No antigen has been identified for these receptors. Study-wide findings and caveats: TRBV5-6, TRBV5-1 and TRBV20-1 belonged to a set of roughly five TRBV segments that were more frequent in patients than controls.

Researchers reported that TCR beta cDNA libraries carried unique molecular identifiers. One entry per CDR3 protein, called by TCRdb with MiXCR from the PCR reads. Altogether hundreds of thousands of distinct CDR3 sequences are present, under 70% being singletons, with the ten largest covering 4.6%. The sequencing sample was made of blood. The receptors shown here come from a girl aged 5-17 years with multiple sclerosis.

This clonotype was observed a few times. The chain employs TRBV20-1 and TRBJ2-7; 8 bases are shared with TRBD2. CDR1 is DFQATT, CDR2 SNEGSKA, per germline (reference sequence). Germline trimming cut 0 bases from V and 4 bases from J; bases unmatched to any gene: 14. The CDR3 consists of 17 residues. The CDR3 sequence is CSARDPPDSGGFYEQYF. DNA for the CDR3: TGCAGTGCTAGAGATCCCCCCGACAGCGGGGGTTTTTACGAGCAGTACTTC.

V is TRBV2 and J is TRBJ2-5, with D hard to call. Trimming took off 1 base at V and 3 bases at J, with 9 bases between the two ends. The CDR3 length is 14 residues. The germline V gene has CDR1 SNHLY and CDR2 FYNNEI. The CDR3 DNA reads TGTGCCAGCAGTGAAGAAGGGCGGAAAGAGACCCAGTACTTC. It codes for CASSEEGRKETQYF.

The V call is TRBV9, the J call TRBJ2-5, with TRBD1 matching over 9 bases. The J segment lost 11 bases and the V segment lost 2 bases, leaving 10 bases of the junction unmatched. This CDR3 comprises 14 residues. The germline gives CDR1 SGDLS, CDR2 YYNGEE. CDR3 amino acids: CASSVDRGYNEQYF. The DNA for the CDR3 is TGTGCCAGCAGCGTGGACAGGGGCTACAATGAGCAGTACTTC.

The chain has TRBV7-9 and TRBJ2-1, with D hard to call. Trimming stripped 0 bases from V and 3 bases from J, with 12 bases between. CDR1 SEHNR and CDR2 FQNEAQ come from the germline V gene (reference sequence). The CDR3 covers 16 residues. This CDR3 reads CASSLALALGYNEQFF. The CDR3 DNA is TGTGCCAGCAGCTTAGCGCTGGCGTTAGGCTACAATGAGCAGTTCTTC. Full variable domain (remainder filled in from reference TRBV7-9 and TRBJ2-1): DTGVSQNPRHKITKRGQNVTFRCDPISEHNRLYWYRQTLGQGPEFLTYFQNEAQLEKSRLLSDRFSAERPKGSFSTLEIQRTEQGDSAMYLCASSLALALGYNEQFFGPGTRLTVL.

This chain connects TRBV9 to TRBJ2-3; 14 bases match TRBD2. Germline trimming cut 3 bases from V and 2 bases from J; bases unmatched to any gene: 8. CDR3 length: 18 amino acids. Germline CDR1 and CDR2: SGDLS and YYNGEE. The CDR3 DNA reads TGTGCCAGCAGCGCGGGACTAGCGGGAGCGCTGAACACAGATACGCAGTATTTT. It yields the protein CASSAGLAGALNTDTQYF.

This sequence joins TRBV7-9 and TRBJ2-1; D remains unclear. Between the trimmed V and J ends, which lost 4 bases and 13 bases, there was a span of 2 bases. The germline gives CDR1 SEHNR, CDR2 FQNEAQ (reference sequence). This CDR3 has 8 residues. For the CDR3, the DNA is TGTGCCAGCAGCTCACAGTTCTTC. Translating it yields CASSSQFF.

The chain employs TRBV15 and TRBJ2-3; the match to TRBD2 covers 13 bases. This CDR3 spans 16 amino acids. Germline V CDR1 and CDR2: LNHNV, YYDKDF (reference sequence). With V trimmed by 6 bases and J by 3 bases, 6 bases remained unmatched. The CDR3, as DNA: TGTGCCACCAGGGTAGGACTAGCGGGAGTTACAGATACGCAGTATTTT. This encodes CATRVGLAGVTDTQYF.

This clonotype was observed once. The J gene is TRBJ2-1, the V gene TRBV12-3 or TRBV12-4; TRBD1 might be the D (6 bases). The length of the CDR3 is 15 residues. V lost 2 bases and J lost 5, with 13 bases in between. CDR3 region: CASSLQGRQNNEQFF. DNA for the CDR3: TGTGCCAGCAGTTTACAGGGGAGACAGAACAATGAGCAGTTCTTC.

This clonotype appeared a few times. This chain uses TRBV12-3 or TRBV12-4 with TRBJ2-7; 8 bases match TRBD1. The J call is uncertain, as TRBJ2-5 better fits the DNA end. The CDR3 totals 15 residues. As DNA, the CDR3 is TGTGCCAGCAGTTTACGGGGACAGGTGGCGGAGACCCAGTACTTC. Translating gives CASSLRGQVAETQYF.

Here the CDR3 reads CSATRTSGRVLDTQYF. In nucleotides, the CDR3 is TGCAGTGCTACTCGGACTAGCGGGAGGGTTTTAGATACGCAGTATTTT. The chain joins TRBV20-1 to TRBJ2-3; 15 bases fit TRBD2. The CDR3 contains 16 residues. From germline, CDR1 is DFQATT and CDR2 SNEGSKA (reference sequence). Trimming removed 4 bases from V and 5 bases from J; junction bases left unmatched: 7.

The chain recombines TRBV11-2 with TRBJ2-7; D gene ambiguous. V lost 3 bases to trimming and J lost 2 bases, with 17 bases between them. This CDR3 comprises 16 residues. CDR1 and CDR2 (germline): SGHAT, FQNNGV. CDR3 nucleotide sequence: TGTGCCAGCAGCTTGGTTAACAAGGGTCCCCCCTACGAGCAGTACTTC. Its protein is CASSLVNKGPPYEQYF.

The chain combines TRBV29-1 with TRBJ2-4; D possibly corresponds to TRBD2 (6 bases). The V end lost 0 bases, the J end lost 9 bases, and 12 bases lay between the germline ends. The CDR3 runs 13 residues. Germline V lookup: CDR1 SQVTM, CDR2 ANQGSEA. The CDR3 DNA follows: TGCAGCGTTGAAGATAGGAGGGAAACCATTCAGTACTTC. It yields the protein CSVEDRRETIQYF.

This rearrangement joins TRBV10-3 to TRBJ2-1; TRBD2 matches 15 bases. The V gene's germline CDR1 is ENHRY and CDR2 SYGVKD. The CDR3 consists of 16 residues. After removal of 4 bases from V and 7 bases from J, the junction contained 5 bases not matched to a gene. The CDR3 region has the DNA TGTGCCATCAGTGGGACTAGCGGGAGGGCCGGGAATGAGCAGTTCTTC. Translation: CAISGTSGRAGNEQFF.

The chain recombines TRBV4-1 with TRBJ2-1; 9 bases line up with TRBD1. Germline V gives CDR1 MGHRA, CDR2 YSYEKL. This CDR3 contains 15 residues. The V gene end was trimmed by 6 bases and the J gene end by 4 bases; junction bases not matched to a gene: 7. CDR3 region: CASRPGTGIYNEQFF. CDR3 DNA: TGCGCCAGCAGACCCGGGACAGGGATATACAATGAGCAGTTCTTC.

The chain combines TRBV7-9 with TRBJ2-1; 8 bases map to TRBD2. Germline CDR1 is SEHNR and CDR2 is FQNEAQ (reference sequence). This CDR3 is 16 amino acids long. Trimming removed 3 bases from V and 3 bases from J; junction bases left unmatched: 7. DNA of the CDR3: TGTGCCAGCAGCTTCGACCAGCGGGGGAACTACAATGAGCAGTTCTTC. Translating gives CASSFDQRGNYNEQFF.

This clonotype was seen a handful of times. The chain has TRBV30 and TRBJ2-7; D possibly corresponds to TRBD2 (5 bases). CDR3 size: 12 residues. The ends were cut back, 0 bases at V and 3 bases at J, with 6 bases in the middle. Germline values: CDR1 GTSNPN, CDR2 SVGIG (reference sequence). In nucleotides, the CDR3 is TGTGCCTGGAGTGTAGGACTCTACGAGCAGTACTTC. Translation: CAWSVGLYEQYF.

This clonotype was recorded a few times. The CDR3 DNA follows: TGCAGCGGGTCGCGGGGCGTTAGCACAGATACGCAGTATTTT. Amino acids: CSGSRGVSTDTQYF. This chain joins TRBV29-1 and TRBJ2-3, with a possible D match to TRBD2 (6 bases). The V end lost 7 bases, the J end lost 0 bases, and 14 bases lay between the germline ends. The germline CDR1 and CDR2 sequences are SQVTM and ANQGSEA. This CDR3 has 14 residues.

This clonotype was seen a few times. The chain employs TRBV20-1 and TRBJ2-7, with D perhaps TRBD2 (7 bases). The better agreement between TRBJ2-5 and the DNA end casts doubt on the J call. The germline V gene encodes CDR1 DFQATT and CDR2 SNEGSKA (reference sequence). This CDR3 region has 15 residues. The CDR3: CSARRGRGGGETQYF. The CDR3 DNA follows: TGCAGTGCTAGGAGGGGTAGGGGGGGGGGAGAGACCCAGTACTTC.

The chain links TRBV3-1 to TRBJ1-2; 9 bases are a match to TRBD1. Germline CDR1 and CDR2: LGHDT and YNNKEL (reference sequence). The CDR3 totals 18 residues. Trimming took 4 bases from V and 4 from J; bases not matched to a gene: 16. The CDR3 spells CASSRPYRTGERGYGYTF. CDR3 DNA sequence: TGTGCCAGCAGCCGCCCTTACCGGACAGGGGAGAGGGGCTATGGCTACACCTTC.

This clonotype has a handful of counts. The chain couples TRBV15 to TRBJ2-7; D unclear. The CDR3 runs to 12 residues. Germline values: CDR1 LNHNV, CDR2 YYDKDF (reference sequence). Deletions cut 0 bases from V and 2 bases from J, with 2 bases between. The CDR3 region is CATSRDAYEQYF. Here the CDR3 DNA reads TGTGCCACCAGCAGAGATGCCTACGAGCAGTACTTC. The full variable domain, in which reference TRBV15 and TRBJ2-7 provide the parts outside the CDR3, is DAMVIQNPRYQVTQFGKPVTLSCSQTLNHNVMYWYQQKSSQAPKLLFHYYDKDFNNEADTPDNFQSRRPNTSFCFLDIRSPGLGDTAMYLCATSRDAYEQYFGPGTRLTVT.

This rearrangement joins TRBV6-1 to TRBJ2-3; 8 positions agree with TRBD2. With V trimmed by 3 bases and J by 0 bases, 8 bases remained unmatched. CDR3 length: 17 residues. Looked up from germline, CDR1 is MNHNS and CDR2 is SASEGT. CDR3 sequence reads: CASSDSGGSPSTDTQYF. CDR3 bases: TGTGCCAGCAGTGATTCGGGGGGGAGCCCTAGCACAGATACGCAGTATTTT.

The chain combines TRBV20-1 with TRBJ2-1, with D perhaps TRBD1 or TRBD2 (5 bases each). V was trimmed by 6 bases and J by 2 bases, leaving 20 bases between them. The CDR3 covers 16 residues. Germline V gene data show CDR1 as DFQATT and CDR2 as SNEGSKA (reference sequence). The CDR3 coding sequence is TGCAGTGCCTACGCAACCGGGACCGGCACCTACAATGAGCAGTTCTTC. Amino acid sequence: CSAYATGTGTYNEQFF.

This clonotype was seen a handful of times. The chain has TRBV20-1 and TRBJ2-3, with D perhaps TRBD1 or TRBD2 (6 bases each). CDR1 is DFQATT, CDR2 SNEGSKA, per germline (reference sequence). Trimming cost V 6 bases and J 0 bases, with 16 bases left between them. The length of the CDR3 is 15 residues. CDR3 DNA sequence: TGCAGTGCGCGGGACATCTATTCTAGCACAGATACGCAGTATTTT. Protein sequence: CSARDIYSSTDTQYF.

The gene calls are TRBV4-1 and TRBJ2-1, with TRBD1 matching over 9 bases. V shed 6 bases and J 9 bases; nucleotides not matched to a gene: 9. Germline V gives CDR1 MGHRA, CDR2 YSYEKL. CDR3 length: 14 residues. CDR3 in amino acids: CASSLDRGRGEQFF. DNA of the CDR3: TGCGCCAGCAGTTTGGACAGGGGCCGAGGTGAGCAGTTCTTC.

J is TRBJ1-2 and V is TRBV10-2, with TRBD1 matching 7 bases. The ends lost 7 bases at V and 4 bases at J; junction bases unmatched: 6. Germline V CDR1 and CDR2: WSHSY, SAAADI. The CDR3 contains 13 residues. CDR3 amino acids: CASTGQEGYGYTF. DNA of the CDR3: TGCGCCAGCACTGGACAGGAGGGCTATGGCTACACCTTC.

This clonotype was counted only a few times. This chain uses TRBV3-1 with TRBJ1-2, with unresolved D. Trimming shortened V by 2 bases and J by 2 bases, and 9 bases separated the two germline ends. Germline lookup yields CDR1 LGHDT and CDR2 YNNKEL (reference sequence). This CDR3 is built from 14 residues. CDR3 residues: CASSQHHRNYGYTF. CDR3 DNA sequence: TGTGCCAGCAGCCAACATCATAGGAACTATGGCTACACCTTC.

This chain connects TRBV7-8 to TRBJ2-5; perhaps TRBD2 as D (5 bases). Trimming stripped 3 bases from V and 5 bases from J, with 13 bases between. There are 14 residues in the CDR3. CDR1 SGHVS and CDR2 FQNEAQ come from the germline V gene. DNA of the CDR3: TGTGCCAGCAGCTTGAACCCGGGGTTGGAGACCCAGTACTTC. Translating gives CASSLNPGLETQYF.